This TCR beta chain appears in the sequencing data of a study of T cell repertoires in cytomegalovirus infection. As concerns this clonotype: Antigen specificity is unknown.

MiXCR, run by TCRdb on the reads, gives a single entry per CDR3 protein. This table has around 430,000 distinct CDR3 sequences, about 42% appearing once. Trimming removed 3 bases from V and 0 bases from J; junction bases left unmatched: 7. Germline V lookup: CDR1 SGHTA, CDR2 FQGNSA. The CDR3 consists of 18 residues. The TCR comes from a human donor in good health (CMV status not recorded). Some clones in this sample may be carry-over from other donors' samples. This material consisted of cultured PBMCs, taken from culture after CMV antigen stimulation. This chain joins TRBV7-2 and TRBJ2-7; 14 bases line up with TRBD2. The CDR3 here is CASSFRGTSGGHSYEQYF. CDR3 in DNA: TGTGCCAGCAGCTTCCGTGGGACTAGCGGGGGCCACTCCTACGAGCAGTACTTC.